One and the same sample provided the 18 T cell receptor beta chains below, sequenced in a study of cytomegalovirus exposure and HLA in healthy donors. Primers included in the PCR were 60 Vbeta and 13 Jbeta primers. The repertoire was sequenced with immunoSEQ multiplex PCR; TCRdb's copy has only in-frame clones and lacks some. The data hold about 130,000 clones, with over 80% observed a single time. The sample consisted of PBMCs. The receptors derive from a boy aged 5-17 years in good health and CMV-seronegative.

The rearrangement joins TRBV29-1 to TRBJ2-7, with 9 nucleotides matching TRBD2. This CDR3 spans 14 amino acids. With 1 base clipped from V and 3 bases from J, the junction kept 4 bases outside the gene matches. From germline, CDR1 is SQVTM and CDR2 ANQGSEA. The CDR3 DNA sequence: TGCAGCGTTGAAGTCGCGGGGGGGCACTACGAGCAGTACTTC. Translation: CSVEVAGGHYEQYF.

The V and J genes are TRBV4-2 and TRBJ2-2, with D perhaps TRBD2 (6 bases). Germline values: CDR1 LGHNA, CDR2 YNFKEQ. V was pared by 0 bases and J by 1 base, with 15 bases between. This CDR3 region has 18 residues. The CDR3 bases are TGTGCCAGCAGCCAAGAAAGTCTCGCGGGATTGAACACCGGGGAGCTGTTTTTT. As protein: CASSQESLAGLNTGELFF.

The CDR3 reads CASSYSRGGYTF. In DNA form, the CDR3 reads TGTGCCAGCAGTTACAGCAGGGGCGGCTACACCTTC. The chain uses TRBV6-6 and TRBJ1-2; possible D gene TRBD1, 6 bases. CDR3 size: 12 residues. V lost 2 bases and J lost 8, with 9 bases in between. Germline V gene data show CDR1 as MNHNY and CDR2 as SVGAGI (reference sequence).

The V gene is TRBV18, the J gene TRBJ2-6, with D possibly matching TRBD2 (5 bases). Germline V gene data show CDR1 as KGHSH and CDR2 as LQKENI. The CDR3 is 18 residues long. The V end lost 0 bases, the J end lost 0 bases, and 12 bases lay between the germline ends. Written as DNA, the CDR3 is TGTGCCAGCTCACCACCGGGAGAGCTTCCCTCTGGGGCCAACGTCCTGACTTTC. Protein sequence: CASSPPGELPSGANVLTF.

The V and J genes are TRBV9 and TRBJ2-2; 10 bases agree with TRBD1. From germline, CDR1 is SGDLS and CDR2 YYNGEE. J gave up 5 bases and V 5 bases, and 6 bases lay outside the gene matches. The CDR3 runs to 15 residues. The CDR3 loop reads CASRGDRGRTGELFF. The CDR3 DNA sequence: TGTGCCAGCAGGGGGGACAGGGGAAGAACCGGGGAGCTGTTTTTT.

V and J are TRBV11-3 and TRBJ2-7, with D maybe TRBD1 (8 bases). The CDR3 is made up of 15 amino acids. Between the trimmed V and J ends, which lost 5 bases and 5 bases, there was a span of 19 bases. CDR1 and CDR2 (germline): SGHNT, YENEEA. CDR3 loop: CASSTGGQGADEQYF. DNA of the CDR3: TGTGCCAGCAGCACGGGAGGTCAGGGGGCGGACGAGCAGTACTTC.

The CDR3 bases are TGTGCCAGCAGCTTCCGGGACTGGAGCTCCTACGAGCAGTACTTC. It yields the protein CASSFRDWSSYEQYF. The chain combines TRBV7-2 with TRBJ2-7; D perhaps matches TRBD2 (6 bases). V was cut by 3 bases and J by 0 bases, with 12 bases left in between. Germline CDR1 and CDR2: SGHTA and FQGNSA. The CDR3 totals 15 residues.

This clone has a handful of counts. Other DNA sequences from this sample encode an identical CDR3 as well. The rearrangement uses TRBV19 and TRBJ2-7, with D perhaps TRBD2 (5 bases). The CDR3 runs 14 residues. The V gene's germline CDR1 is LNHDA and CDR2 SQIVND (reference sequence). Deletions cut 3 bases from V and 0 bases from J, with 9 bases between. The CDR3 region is CASSIAGSSYEQYF. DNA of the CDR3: TGTGCCAGTAGTATCGCGGGTAGCTCCTACGAGCAGTACTTC.

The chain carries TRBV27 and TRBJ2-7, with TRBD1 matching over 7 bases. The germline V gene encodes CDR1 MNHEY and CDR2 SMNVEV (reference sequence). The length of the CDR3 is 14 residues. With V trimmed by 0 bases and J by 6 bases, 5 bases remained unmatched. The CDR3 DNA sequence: TGTGCCAGCAGTTTATCGCCACAGGGGAGCGAGCAGTACTTC. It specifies CASSLSPQGSEQYF.

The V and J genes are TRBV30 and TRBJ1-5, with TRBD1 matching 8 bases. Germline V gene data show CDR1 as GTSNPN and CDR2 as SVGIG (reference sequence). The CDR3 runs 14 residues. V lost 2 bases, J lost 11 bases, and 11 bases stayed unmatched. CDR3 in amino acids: CAWSPDRGGWTQHF. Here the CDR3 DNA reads TGTGCCTGGAGTCCAGACAGGGGAGGATGGACCCAGCATTTT.

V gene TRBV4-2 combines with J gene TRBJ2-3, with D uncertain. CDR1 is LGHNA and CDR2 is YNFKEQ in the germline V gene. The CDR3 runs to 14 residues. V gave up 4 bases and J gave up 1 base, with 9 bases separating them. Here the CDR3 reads CASSLQTGTDTQYF. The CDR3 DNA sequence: TGTGCCAGCAGCCTACAGACCGGCACAGATACGCAGTATTTT.

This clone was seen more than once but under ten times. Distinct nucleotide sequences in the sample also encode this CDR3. The CDR3 protein is CASSGGGDEKLFF. The CDR3 bases are TGCGCCAGCAGCGGAGGGGGCGACGAAAAACTGTTTTTT. The chain is built from TRBV5-1 and TRBJ1-4, with 7 bases fitting TRBD1. The V and J ends lost 4 bases and 8 bases, in that order; junction bases with no gene match: 5. CDR3 length: 13 residues. Germline V gives CDR1 SGHRS, CDR2 YFSETQ. The entire variable domain, with the rest obtained from reference TRBV5-1 and TRBJ1-4, is as follows: KAGVTQTPRYLIKTRGQQVTLSCSPISGHRSVSWYQQTPGQGLQFLFEYFSETQRNKGNFPGRFSGRQFSNSRSEMNVSTLELGDSALYLCASSGGGDEKLFFGSGTQLSVL.

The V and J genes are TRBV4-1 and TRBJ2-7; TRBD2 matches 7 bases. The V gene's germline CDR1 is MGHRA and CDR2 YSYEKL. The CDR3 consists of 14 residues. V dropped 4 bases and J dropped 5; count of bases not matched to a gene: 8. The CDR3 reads CASSPRLAVDEQYF. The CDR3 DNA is TGCGCCAGCAGCCCAAGACTAGCCGTCGACGAGCAGTACTTC.

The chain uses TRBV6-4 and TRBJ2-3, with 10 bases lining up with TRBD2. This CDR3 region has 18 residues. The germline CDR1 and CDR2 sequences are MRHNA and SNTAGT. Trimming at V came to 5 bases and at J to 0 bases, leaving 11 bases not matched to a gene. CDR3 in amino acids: CASSPPGLASPSTDTQYF. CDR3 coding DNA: TGTGCCAGCAGTCCACCGGGACTAGCGAGTCCTAGCACAGATACGCAGTATTTT.

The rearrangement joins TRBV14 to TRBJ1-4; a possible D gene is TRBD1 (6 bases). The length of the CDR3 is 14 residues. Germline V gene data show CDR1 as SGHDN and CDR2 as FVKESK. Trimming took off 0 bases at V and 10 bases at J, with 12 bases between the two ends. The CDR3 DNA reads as TGTGCCAGCAGCCAAGAAGACAGGTTTCGAAAACTGTTTTTT. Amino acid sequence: CASSQEDRFRKLFF.

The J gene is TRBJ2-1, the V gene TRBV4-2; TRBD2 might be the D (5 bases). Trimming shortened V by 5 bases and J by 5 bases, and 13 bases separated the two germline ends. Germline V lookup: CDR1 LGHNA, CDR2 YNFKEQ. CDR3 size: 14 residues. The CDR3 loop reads CASSTRTPNNEQFF. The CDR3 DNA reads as TGTGCCAGCAGCACCCGGACTCCCAACAATGAGCAGTTCTTC.

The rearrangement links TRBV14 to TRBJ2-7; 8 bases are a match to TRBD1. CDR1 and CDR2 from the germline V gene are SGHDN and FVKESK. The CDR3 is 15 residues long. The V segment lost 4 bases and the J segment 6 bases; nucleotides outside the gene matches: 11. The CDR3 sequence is CASSPRWTGSGEQYF. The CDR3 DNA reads TGTGCCAGCAGCCCCCGATGGACAGGGTCGGGCGAGCAGTACTTC.

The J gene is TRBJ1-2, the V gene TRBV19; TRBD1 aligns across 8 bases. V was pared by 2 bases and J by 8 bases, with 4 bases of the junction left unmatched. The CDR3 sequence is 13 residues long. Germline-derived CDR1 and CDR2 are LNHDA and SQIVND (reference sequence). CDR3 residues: CASSIPDRVGYTF. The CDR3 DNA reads TGTGCCAGTAGTATACCGGACAGGGTCGGCTACACCTTC.